This TCR beta chain emerged from a study of blood T cells in healthy people across ages (dated by TCRdb to between 2015 and 2016). Concerning the study at large: Template switching captured roughly one uniquely barcoded TCR beta cDNA molecule per two T cells in model experiments. Age-related changes in TCR beta repertoire diversity were measured in the study by deep sequencing normalized with unique cDNA molecular identifiers. Donors were grouped into four age groups: young (average 16 years), middle-aged (roughly 37), aged (approximately 58) and long-lived (around 80). Using the same blood draw, the study looked at two additional independent replicas of 1 million unique cDNA reads for two donors, one aged 18 to 30 and the other aged 80 or older. Overall study results and their limits: Conclusive comparison of naive and antigen-experienced compartments was prevented by the profiling of bulk unsorted PBMCs. Compared with the aged group, more naive CD4+ T cells, fewer expanded clones and increased TCR diversity were shown by the long-lived group, suggesting age selection. Total diversity estimates from one million sequenced T cells were considered lower bounds and underestimates. The CMV infection status of donors was not known, potentially confounding age-related changes in expanded clonotypes. Observed TCR beta diversity per million T cells fell roughly linearly with age, and a significant reduction was already apparent by age around 40. There was a strong correlation between observed TCR beta diversity and the percentage of naive T cells measured by flow cytometry.

This clonotype was picked up a small number of times. Its antigen has not been determined. Per-base qualities were not stored, and no clone one base away is much larger. The roughly 39 donors, aged about 6 to 100 years, were systemically healthy Caucasian individuals from Russia. Each donor gave ten milliliters of peripheral blood, drawn into EDTA-treated Vacutainer tubes. Ficoll-Paque density-gradient centrifugation was used to isolate PBMCs, with at least 6 million obtained per sample. Trizol reagent was used to extract total RNA from PBMCs, with at least 5.5 micrograms per sample. For every donor, flow cytometry on a PBMC aliquot measured the percentage of naive CD45RAhigh/CD27high T cells. The library came from 5' RACE. This sample was sequenced with an Illumina HiSeq 2500. A second PCR of about 6 to 11 cycles was run with a J-beta primer mix and a sample-barcoded 5' primer. Each TCR beta cDNA molecule received a unique molecular identifier from a template-switch 5' adaptor carrying 12 random nucleotides. Each sample yielded at least 2.5 million CDR3-containing paired-end reads. First-strand cDNA was synthesized from all RNA with the Mint cDNA synthesis kit, primed by a TRBC-specific oligonucleotide. All cDNA was treated with uracil-DNA glycosylase and then went through a first 18-cycle PCR with the universal primers M1SS and BC2_uni_R. Regarding the original processing steps: For normalization, 1 million high-quality reads were randomly selected from each sample, with every read carrying a distinct molecular identifier. Reads with shared molecular identifiers were discarded instead of being binned into consensus sequences. CDR3 identification, clonotype clustering and error correction used MiTCR with a Q25 quality threshold and the strictest error-elimination algorithm. A nonparametric unseen species model using Euler transformation provided a lower-bound estimate of total TCR beta diversity. TCRdb redid the processing of the public reads, applying fastp at Q25 and MiXCR, and retained in-frame beta chains. Each record represents a unique CDR3 protein, reported with the most common genes and DNA among its rows. The V and J calls, along with clone size, are taken from TCRdb and not from the paper's own processing. This sample holds roughly 1,000,000 distinct CDR3 sequences; around 25% were observed only once. The ten largest clones represent 0.75% of the sample.

Trimming leaves V shorter by 9 bases and J shorter by 2 bases, with the junction holding 9 bases beyond the gene matches. The germline V gene specifies KGHDR as CDR1 and SFDVKD as CDR2. From the cysteine through the phenylalanine, the CDR3 covers 16 amino acids. Just the 48-base CDR3 DNA is kept, in frame starting at base 1. The data were also submitted as part of a second study, on T cells of mothers and their children. That second publication adds: Nine systemically healthy Caucasian individuals served as donors, namely three mothers together with their six children. cDNA synthesis consumed the entire amount of extracted RNA, loaded at 1.5 ug RNA in each 15 ul reaction. In the second PCR, the M1S primer introduced both the sample barcodes and 2-4 random nucleotides. Each mother yielded over 8 million TCR beta CDR3 reads and each child 2.5 million to 3.5 million reads. In both related and unrelated pairs, thymic selection shapes the output of TCR recombination in a similar way, with inherited differences having only a minor effect. Normalized repertoire overlap was always slightly but never significantly higher in related than unrelated mother-child pairs. No persistent microchimeric T cell clones were detected, at a sensitivity of roughly 93 clones per million clonotypes. Deep NGS was used in the study to compare the TCR beta repertoires of mothers and children and to look for features that separate related mother-child pairs from unrelated individuals. Mothers averaged about 40 +/- 4 years of age and children averaged approximately 12 +/- 4 years. Libraries were sequenced on Illumina HiSeq 2000 with 100+100 nt paired-end reads after adapter ligation with NEBNext reagents. To prevent cross-contamination, the mother and child libraries were prepared a month apart and were sequenced in separate runs. For each donor, somewhere between roughly 450,000 and 2,100,000 distinct TCR beta clonotypes were identified. Naive TCR beta clonotypes were estimated from low-frequency clonotypes matched to each donor's FACS-determined naive share, without sorting.

Recombination joined TRBV24-1 with TRBJ1-5, with 10 junctional bases fitting TRBD1. This receptor was identified in a girl aged 2-10 years in good health. The sample comprised blood. The sequenced DNA: TGTGCCACCCAGACAGGGGGCGCAGGGGGCAATCAGCCCCAGCATTTT. It translates as CATQTGGAGGNQPQHF.